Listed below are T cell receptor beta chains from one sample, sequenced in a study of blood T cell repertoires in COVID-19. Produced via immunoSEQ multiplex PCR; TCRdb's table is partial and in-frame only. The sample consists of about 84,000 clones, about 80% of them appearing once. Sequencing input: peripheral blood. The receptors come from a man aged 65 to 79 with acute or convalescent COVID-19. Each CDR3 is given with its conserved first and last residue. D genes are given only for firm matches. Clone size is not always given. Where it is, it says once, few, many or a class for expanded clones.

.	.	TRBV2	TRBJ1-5	CASSQKEARQPQHF	TGTGCCTCTAGCCAAAAGGAGGCTCGTCAGCCCCAGCATTTT
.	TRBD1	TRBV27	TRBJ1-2	CASRRQGAINYGYTF	TGTGCCAGCAGAAGACAGGGCGCGATTAACTATGGCTACACCTTC
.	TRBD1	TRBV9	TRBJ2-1	CASSRDRINEQFF	TGTGCCAGCAGCCGGGACAGGATCAATGAGCAGTTCTTC
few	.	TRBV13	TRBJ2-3	CASSLGMGGRSTDTQYF	TGTGCCAGCAGCTTAGGGATGGGGGGTCGTAGCACAGATACGCAGTATTTT
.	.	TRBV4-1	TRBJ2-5	CASRSGLSPGETQYF	TGCGCCAGCAGATCCGGACTTTCCCCGGGGGAGACCCAGTACTTC
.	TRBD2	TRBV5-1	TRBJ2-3	CASSPGLGSADTQYF	TGCGCCAGCAGCCCGGGACTAGGGAGCGCAGATACGCAGTATTTT
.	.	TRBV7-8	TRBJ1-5	CASSLLIPGRFGNQPQHF	TGTGCCAGCAGCTTACTTATACCTGGGAGGTTCGGCAATCAGCCCCAGCATTTT
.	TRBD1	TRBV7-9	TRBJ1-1	CASTRGGQGSNTEAFF	TGTGCCAGCACCAGGGGCGGACAGGGGTCGAACACTGAAGCTTTCTTT
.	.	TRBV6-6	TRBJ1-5	CASSPGHNQPQHF	TGTGCCAGCAGCCCAGGGCACAATCAGCCCCAGCATTTT
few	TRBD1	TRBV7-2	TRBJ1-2	CASSKRTGQGYGYTF	TGTGCCAGCAGCAAACGGACAGGGCAGGGATATGGCTACACCTTC
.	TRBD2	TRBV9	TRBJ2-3	CASSVGTSGGIDTQYF	TGTGCCAGCAGCGTCGGGACTAGCGGGGGAATAGATACGCAGTATTTT
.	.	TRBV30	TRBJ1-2	CAWTPGGRLYGYTF	TGTGCCTGGACCCCGGGGGGCAGGCTCTATGGCTACACCTTC
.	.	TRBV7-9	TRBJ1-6	CASSRRFQGDNSPLHF	TGTGCCAGCAGCCGTCGGTTCCAGGGTGATAATTCACCCCTCCACTTT
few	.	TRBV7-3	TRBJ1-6	CASSLAVNSPLHF	TGTGCCAGCAGCTTGGCAGTGAATTCACCCCTCCACTTT
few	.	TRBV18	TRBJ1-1	CASSPQQGNTEAFF	TGTGCCAGCTCACCGCAACAGGGAAACACTGAAGCTTTCTTT
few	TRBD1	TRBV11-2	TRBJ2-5	CASSKTGGQGVEETQYF	TGTGCCAGCAGCAAGACCGGGGGACAGGGGGTTGAAGAGACCCAGTACTTC
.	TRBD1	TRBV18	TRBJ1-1	CASSPTQGTANTEAFF	TGTGCCAGCTCACCAACCCAAGGGACAGCGAACACTGAAGCTTTCTTT
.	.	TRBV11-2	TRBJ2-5	CASSAGVETQYF	TGTGCCAGCAGCGCCGGGGTAGAGACCCAGTACTTC
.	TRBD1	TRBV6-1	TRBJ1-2	CASSELGRGVYRYTF	TGTGCCAGCAGTGAATTGGGCAGGGGGGTGTATCGCTACACCTTC
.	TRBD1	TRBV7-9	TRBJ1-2	CASSLAGRGDYGYTF	TGTGCCAGCAGCTTAGCTGGCAGGGGGGACTATGGCTACACCTTC
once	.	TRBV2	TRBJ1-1	CASRFRDNTEAFF	TGTGCCAGCAGGTTCAGGGATAACACTGAAGCTTTCTTT
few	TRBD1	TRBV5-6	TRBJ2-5	CASSWTGETQYF	TGTGCCAGCAGCTGGACAGGGGAGACCCAGTACTTC
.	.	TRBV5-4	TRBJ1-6	CASSEGVSPLHF	TGTGCCAGCAGCGAAGGGGTTTCACCCCTCCACTTT
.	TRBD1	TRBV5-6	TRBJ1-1	CASSRRDRGTNTEAFF	TGTGCCAGCAGCCGCCGGGACAGGGGAACGAACACTGAAGCTTTCTTT
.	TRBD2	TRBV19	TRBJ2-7	CASSKLGLSSGRSSYEQYF	TGTGCCAGTAGTAAACTAGGGCTGAGTAGCGGGAGGAGCTCCTACGAGCAGTACTTC
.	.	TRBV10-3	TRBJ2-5	CAISGGPEETQYF	TGTGCCATCAGTGGGGGGCCAGAGGAGACCCAGTACTTC
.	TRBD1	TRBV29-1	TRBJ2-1	CSVGSQGNEQFF	TGCAGCGTGGGTTCACAGGGGAATGAGCAGTTCTTC
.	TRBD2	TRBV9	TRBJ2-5	CASSVDRGGRETQYF	TGTGCCAGCAGCGTTGATCGGGGGGGCCGTGAGACCCAGTACTTC
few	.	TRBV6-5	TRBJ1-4	CASRTENEKLFF	TGTGCCAGCAGGACAGAGAATGAAAAACTGTTTTTT
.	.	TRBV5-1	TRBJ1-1	CASSLEIMNTEAFF	TGCGCCAGCAGCTTGGAAATTATGAACACTGAAGCTTTCTTT
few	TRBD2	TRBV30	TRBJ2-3	CAWSVASGGPQYF	TGTGCCTGGAGTGTGGCTAGCGGGGGTCCCCAGTATTTT
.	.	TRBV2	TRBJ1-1	CASSRGRGGTEAFF	TGTGCCAGCTCCAGAGGTCGGGGGGGAACTGAAGCTTTCTTT
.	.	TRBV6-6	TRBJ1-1	CASSYSRGKNTEAFF	TGTGCCAGCAGTTACTCGAGGGGGAAGAACACTGAAGCTTTCTTT
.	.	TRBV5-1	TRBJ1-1	CASSQGADTEAFF	TGCGCCAGCAGCCAAGGGGCCGACACTGAAGCTTTCTTT
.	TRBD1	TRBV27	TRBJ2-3	CASSAGTGSTDTQYF	TGTGCCAGCAGTGCCGGGACAGGGAGCACAGATACGCAGTATTTT
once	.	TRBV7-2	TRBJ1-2	CASSTDSNYGYTF	TGTGCCAGCAGTACTGACTCCAACTATGGCTACACCTTC
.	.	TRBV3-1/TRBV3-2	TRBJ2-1	CASSPLGDTSYNEQFF	TGTGCCAGCAGCCCTTTAGGGGATACATCCTACAATGAGCAGTTCTTC